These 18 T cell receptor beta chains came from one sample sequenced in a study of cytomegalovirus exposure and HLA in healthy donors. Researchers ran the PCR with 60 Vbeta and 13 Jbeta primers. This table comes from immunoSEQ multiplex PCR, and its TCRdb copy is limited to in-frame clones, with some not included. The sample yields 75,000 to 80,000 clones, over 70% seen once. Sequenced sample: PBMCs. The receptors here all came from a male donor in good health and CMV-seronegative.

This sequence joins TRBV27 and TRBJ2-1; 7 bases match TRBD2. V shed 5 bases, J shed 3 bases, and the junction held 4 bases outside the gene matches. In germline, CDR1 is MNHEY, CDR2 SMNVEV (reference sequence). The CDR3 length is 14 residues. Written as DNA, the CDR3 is TGTGCCAGCAGTCTCTGGACTAGCTACAATGAGCAGTTCTTC. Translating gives CASSLWTSYNEQFF.

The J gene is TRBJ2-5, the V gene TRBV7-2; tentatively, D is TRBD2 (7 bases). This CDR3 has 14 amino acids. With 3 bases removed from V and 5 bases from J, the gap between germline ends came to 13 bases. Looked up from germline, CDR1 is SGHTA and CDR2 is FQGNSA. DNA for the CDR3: TGTGCCAGCAGCTTGGGGGGGGCTCGGGAGACCCAGTACTTC. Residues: CASSLGGARETQYF.

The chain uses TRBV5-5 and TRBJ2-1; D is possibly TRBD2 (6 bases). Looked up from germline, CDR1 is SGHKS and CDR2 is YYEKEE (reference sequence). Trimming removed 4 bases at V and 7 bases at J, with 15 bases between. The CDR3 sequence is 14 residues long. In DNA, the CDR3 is TGTGCCAGCAGCCCGGGACTGACCCGGAATGAGCAGTTCTTC. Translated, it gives CASSPGLTRNEQFF.

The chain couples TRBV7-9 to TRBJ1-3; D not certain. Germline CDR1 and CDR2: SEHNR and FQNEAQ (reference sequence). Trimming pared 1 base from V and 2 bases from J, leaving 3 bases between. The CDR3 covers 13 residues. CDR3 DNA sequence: TGTGCCAGCAGCTTAGTTACTGGAAACACCATATATTTT. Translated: CASSLVTGNTIYF.

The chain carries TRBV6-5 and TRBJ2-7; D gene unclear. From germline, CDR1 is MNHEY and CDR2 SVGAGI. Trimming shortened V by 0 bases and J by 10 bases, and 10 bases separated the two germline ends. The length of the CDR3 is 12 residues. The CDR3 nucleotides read TGTGCCAGCAGTTACTCGGGCTCTTCACAGTACTTC. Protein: CASSYSGSSQYF.

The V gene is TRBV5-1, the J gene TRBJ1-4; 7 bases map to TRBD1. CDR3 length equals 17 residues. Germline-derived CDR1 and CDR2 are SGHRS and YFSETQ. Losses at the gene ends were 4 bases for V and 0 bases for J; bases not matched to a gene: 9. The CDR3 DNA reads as TGCGCCAGCAGCCCACGGGACAGATTTTCAACTAATGAAAAACTGTTTTTT. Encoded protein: CASSPRDRFSTNEKLFF.

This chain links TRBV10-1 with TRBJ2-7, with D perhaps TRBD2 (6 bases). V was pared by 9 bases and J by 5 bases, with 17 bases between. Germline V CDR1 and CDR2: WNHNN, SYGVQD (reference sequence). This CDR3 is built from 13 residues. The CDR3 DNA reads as TGCGCCAGTTCCCGGGACTGGGGGGACGAGCAGTACTTC. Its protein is CASSRDWGDEQYF.

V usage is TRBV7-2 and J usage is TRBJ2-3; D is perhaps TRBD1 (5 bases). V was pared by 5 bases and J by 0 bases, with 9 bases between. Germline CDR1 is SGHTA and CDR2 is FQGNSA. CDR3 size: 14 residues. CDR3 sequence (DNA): TGTGCCAGCAGCACCCAGGGTAGCACAGATACGCAGTATTTT. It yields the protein CASSTQGSTDTQYF.

The CDR3 bases are TGTGCCAGCAGACCAGACAGTCGACACTCTGGAAACACCATATATTTT. This codes for CASRPDSRHSGNTIYF. The rearrangement links TRBV9 to TRBJ1-3; the D gene is possibly TRBD1 (5 bases). The CDR3 consists of 16 residues. Trimming stripped 5 bases from V and 0 bases from J, with 15 bases between. Looked up from germline, CDR1 is SGDLS and CDR2 is YYNGEE.

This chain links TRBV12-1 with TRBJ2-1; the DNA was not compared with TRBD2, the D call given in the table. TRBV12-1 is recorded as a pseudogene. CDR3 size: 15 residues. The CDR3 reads CASSFCGGSAREQFF. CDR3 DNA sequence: TGTGCCAGCAGCTTTTGCGGGGGATCGGCCCGGGAGCAGTTCTTC.

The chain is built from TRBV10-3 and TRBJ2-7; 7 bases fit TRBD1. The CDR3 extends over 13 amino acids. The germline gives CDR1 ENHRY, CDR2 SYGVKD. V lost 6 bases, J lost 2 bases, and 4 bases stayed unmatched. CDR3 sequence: CAISKTGAYEQYF. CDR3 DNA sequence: TGTGCCATCAGCAAAACAGGGGCCTACGAGCAGTACTTC.

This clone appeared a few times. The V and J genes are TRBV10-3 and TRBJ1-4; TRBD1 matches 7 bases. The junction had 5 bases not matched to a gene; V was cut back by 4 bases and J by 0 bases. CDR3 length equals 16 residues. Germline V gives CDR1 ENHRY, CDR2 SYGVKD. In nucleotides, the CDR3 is TGTGCCATCAGTGGGACAGGCAGTACAACTAATGAAAAACTGTTTTTT. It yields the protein CAISGTGSTTNEKLFF.

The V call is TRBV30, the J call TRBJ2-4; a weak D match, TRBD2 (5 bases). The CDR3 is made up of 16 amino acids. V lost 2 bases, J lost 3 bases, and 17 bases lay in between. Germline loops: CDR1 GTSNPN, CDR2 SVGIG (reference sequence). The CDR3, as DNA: TGTGCCTGGAGTCGTACGTCGGGGTGGGGCAAAAACATTCAGTACTTC. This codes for CAWSRTSGWGKNIQYF.

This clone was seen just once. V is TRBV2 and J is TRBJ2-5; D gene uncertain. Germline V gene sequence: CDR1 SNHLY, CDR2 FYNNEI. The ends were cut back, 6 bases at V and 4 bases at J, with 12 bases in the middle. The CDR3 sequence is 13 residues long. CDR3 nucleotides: TGTGCCAGCAGCCTCGGAGAGGCAGAGACCCAGTACTTC. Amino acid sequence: CASSLGEAETQYF.

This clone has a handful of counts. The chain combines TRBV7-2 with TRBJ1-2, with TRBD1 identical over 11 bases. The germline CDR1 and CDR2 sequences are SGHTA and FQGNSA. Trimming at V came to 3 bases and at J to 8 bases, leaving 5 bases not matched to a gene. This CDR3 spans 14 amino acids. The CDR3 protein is CASSLGQGEGGYTF. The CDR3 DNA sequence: TGTGCCAGCAGCTTGGGACAGGGGGAGGGCGGCTACACCTTC.

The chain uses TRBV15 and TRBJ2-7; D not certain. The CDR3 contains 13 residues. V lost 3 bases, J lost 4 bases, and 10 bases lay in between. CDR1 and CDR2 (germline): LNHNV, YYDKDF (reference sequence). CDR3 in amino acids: CATSRPEFYEQYF. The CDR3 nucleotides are TGTGCCACCAGCAGGCCGGAGTTTTACGAGCAGTACTTC.

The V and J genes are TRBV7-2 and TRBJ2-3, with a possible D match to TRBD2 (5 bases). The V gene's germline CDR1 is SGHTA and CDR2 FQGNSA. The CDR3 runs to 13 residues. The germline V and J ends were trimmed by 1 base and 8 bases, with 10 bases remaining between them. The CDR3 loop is CASSLGGSATQYF. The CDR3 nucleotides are TGTGCCAGCAGCTTAGGCGGGTCGGCTACGCAGTATTTT.

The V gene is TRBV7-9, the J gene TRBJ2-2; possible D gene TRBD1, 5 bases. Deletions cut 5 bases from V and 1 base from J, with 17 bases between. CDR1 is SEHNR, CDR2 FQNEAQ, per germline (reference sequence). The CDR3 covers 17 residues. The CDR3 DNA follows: TGTGCCAGCAGCCCGCCCTTTACAGGAGAGAACACCGGGGAGCTGTTTTTT. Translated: CASSPPFTGENTGELFF.